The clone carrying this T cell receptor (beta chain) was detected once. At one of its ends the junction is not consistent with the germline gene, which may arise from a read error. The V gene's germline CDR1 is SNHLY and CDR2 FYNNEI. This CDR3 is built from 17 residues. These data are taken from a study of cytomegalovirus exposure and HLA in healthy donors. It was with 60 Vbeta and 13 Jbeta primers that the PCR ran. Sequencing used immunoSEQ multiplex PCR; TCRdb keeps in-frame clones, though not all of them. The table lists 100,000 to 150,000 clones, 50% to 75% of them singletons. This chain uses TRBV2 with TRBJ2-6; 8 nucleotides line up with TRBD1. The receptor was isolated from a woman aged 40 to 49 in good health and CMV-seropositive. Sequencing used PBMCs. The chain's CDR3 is CAGSSDRVGTGANVLTF. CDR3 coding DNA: TGTGCCGGCAGTTCGGACAGGGTTGGTACTGGGGCCAACGTCCTGACTTTC.